This is a list of T cell receptor beta chains from one sample in a study of blood T cells in healthy people across ages. TCRdb itself ran the 5' RACE reads through MiXCR, one entry per CDR3 protein. Of approximately 730,000 distinct CDR3 sequences listed, 53% are singletons. The source material was blood. These receptor sequences come from a man older than 75 in good health. The CDR3 runs from the conserved cysteine through the conserved F or W. The D gene is left open where the match is weak. Some rows mark clone size as missing; the rest say once, few, many or name a class of expanded clone.

>.|.|TRBJ2-5|TRBV6-5|10
TGTGCCAGCAGTTACGAGACCCAGTACTTC
CASSYETQYF
>.|TRBD1|TRBJ1-6|TRBV5-1|15
TGCGCCAGCAGCTTTATCGGACAGGTCAATTCACCCCTCCACTTT
CASSFIGQVNSPLHF
>few|.|TRBJ2-7|TRBV5-1|13
TGCGCCAGCAGCTTGGGGGTAGTCAACGAGCAGTACTTC
CASSLGVVNEQYF
>once|TRBD2|TRBJ2-7|TRBV18|13
TGTGCCAGCTCAAAGACTAGCCCCTACGAGCAGTACTTC
CASSKTSPYEQYF
>.|TRBD2|TRBJ2-2|TRBV3-1|11
TGTGCAAGCGGGAGTAGGGGGGAGCTGTTTTTT
CASGSRGELFF
>few|.|TRBJ1-2|TRBV10-3|13
TGTGCCATCAGTGAGTGGGGTAGCTATGGCTACACCTTC
CAISEWGSYGYTF
>few|TRBD2|TRBJ2-1|TRBV5-1|13
TGCGCCAGCAGCGTGGAACTAGCGGGAGTCGGGTTCTTC
CASSVELAGVGFF
>few|.|TRBJ2-7|TRBV20-1|17
TGCAGTCCGGCCGGGACAAGGCCTGGTAAACACACCTACGAGCAGTACTTC
CSPAGTRPGKHTYEQYF
>once|.|TRBJ1-1|TRBV20-1|13
TGCAGTGCAATACCGGGACCGAACACTGAAGCTTTCTTT
CSAIPGPNTEAFF
>.|.|TRBJ2-1|TRBV24-1|20
TGTGCCACCAGTGATGCCGGTGGGTTACCTGTTAGTGGGAACTACAATGGGCAGTTCTTC
CATSDAGGLPVSGNYNGQFF
>few|.|TRBJ2-4|TRBV7-2|17
TGTGCCAGCAGCTTAACGGGGGCCCACATAGCCAAAAACATTCAGTACTTC
CASSLTGAHIAKNIQYF
>.|TRBD1|TRBJ1-5|TRBV20-1|14
TGCAGTGCTAGGGTTGACAGGGGTAATCAGCCCCAGCATTTT
CSARVDRGNQPQHF
>.|TRBD2|TRBJ2-3|TRBV28|15
TGTGCCAGCAACTTTTGGCGGGGGGTAACAGATACGCAGTATTTT
CASNFWRGVTDTQYF
>.|TRBD2|TRBJ2-2|TRBV29-1|14
TGCAGCGTTAGAGGACTAGCGAACACCGGGGAGCTGTTTTTT
CSVRGLANTGELFF
>few|TRBD2|TRBJ2-4|TRBV25-1|14
TGTGCCAGCAGTATTAGCGGGAACAAAAACATTCAGTACTTC
CASSISGNKNIQYF
>.|.|TRBJ2-1|TRBV5-1|13
TGCGCCAGCAGCTTGCCCCCCTACAATGAGCAGTTCTTC
CASSLPPYNEQFF
>.|.|TRBJ2-1|TRBV5-6|14
TGTGCCAGCAGCTTGGGACTCCCCTCGGGTGAGCAGTTCTTC
CASSLGLPSGEQFF
>.|TRBD2|TRBJ2-1|TRBV9|15
TGTGCCAGCAGCGTCGCGGGGGGAGGAGTGGATGAGCAGTTCTTC
CASSVAGGGVDEQFF
>.|TRBD2|TRBJ2-1|TRBV13|14
TGTGCCATCCAGGCAGGCGGGAGTTACAATGAGCAGTTCTTC
CAIQAGGSYNEQFF
>few|.|TRBJ2-7|TRBV5-1|13
TGCGCCAGCAGCAGGGACACCCACTACGAGCAGTACTTC
CASSRDTHYEQYF
>once|.|TRBJ2-1|TRBV12-5|13
TGTGCTAGTGGTTTGGACTTTCAGGGGGAGCAGTTCTTC
CASGLDFQGEQFF
>.|.|TRBJ2-3|TRBV5-1|14
TGCGCCTGCAGCCCCGCGGAACTCACAGATACGCAGTATTTT
CACSPAELTDTQYF
>few|.|TRBJ2-7|TRBV7-9|12
TGTGCCAGCAGCCGACAGAGGTACGAGCAGTACTTC
CASSRQRYEQYF
>.|.|TRBJ1-2|TRBV3-1|16
TGTGCCAGCAGCCAACTATTCGGGGGCCCTAACTATGGCTACACCTTC
CASSQLFGGPNYGYTF
>.|.|TRBJ2-3|TRBV14|14
TGTGCCAGCAGCCCTCGCCAATTCGCAGATACACAGTATTTT
CASSPRQFADTQYF
>.|TRBD1|TRBJ1-1|TRBV11-2|15
TGTGCCAGCAGCTCCCTCCTGACAGGGGGGGCTGAAGCTTTCTTT
CASSSLLTGGAEAFF
>.|.|TRBJ1-5|TRBV12-3/TRBV12-4|15
TGTGCCAGCAGTCGGACGCCCGGGATCAATCAGCCCCAGCATTTT
CASSRTPGINQPQHF
>.|TRBD2|TRBJ2-5|TRBV20-1|15
TGCAGTGCTAGAGATTTAAGGACTAGCGGGAGAACGGCGTACTTC
CSARDLRTSGRTAYF
>.|.|TRBJ1-1|TRBV6-5|13
TGTGCCAGCAGTCAGCCGGGACACCGTGAAGCTTTCTTT
CASSQPGHREAFF
>few|.|TRBJ2-1|TRBV29-1|13
TGCAGCGTTGAAGCCCTGGCTAGCCAGTTTGGGTTCTTC
CSVEALASQFGFF
>few|TRBD2|TRBJ2-1|TRBV5-1|14
TGCGCCAGCAGCGTCAGCGGGGCCTACAATGAGCAGTTCTTC
CASSVSGAYNEQFF
>.|.|TRBJ2-5|TRBV20-1|16
TGCAGTGCTAGAGATCCCGTTCCAAGTCCCCAAGAGACCCAGTACTTC
CSARDPVPSPQETQYF
>.|TRBD2|TRBJ2-3|TRBV3-1|16
TGTGCCAGCAGCCAAGAGGGGGGAGGGCCTCGGAGAGACGCGTATTTT
CASSQEGGGPRRDAYF
>.|.|TRBJ2-5|TRBV12-3/TRBV12-4|13
TGTGCCAGCAGTTTACGACTAGTAGGGACCCAGTACTTC
CASSLRLVGTQYF
>many|.|TRBJ2-7|TRBV25-1|11
TGTGCCAGCCAGGGGACCTACGAGCAGTACTTC
CASQGTYEQYF
>.|.|TRBJ2-3|TRBV7-3|17
TGTGCCAGCAGCTTAACGCCAGCGACCAGTTTGACAGATACGCAGTATTTT
CASSLTPATSLTDTQYF
>few|.|TRBJ1-2|TRBV29-1|12
TGCAGCGTTGAGTCAGGCGGTGTCGGCTACACCTTC
CSVESGGVGYTF
>.|TRBD2|TRBJ2-7|TRBV27|17
TGTGCCAGCAGTCCGGCCCCCTTAGCGGGAGGGCGCTACGAGCAGTACTTC
CASSPAPLAGGRYEQYF
>.|.|TRBJ1-2|TRBV3-1|15
TGTGCCAGCAGCCAAGATTTACAGGCCCTCTATGGCTACACCTTC
CASSQDLQALYGYTF
>.|TRBD2|TRBJ2-4|TRBV20-1|13
TGCAGTGCTAGAGGGACTAGCTTGAACATTCAGTACTTC
CSARGTSLNIQYF
>few|TRBD2|TRBJ2-7|TRBV10-3|20
TGTGCCATCAGTGAGTCGTGGGGCCCCACTCTCGCGGGAGGGAGCTACGAGCAGTACTTC
CAISESWGPTLAGGSYEQYF